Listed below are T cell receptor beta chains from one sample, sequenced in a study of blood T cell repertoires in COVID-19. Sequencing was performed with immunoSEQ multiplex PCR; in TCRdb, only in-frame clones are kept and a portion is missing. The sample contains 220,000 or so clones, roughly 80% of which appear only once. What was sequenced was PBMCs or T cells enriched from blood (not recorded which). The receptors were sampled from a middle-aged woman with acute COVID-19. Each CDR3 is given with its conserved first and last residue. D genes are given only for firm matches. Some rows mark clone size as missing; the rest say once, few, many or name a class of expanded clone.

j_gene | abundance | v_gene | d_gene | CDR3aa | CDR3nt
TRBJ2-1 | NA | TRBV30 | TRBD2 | CAWRVNRLAAYNEQFF | TGTGCCTGGAGGGTAAATCGACTAGCGGCGTACAATGAGCAGTTCTTC
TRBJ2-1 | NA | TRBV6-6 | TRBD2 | CASSYSPASGGAEVF | TGTGCCAGCAGTTACTCCCCTGCGAGCGGGGGGGCTGAGGTCTTC
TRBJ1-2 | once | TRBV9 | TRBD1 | CASSSRGQGGSYGYTF | TGTGCCAGCAGCTCCCGTGGACAGGGTGGATCATATGGCTACACCTTC
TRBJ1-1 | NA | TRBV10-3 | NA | CASNSGGTEAFF | TGTGCCAGCAACTCTGGGGGGACTGAAGCTTTCTTT
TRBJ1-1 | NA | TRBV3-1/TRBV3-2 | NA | CASSPVRGMGAFF | TGTGCCAGCAGCCCAGTACGGGGGATGGGAGCTTTCTTT
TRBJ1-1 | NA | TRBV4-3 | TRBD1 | CASSTRQGWGTEAFF | TGCGCCAGCAGCACCCGACAGGGCTGGGGCACTGAAGCTTTCTTT
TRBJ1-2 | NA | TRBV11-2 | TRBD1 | CASSRPLQGNYGYTF | TGTGCCAGCAGTCGTCCCTTACAGGGGAACTATGGCTACACCTTC
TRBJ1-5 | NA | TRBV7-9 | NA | CASSPLNQPQHF | TGTGCCAGCAGCCCACTTAATCAGCCCCAGCATTTT
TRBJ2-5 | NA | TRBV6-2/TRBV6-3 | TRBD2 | CASSASSGLQETQYF | TGTGCCAGCAGTGCCTCTAGCGGCCTACAAGAGACCCAGTACTTC
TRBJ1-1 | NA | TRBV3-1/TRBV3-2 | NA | CASSPIPRLNTEAFF | TGTGCCAGCAGCCCCATCCCCAGGTTGAACACTGAAGCTTTCTTT
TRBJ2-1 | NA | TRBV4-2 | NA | CASSQGAGQVNEQFF | TGTGCCAGCAGCCAAGGAGCGGGACAGGTCAATGAGCAGTTCTTC
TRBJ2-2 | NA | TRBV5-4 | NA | CASSPSGSNTGELFF | TGTGCCAGCAGCCCAAGCGGGTCGAACACCGGGGAGCTGTTTTTT
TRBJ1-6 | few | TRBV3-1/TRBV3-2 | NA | CASSQVRGHSPLHF | TGTGCCAGCAGCCAAGTGCGGGGGCATTCACCCCTCCACTTT
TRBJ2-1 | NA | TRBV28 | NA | CASSNGGWYEQFF | TGTGCCAGCAGTAACGGAGGGTGGTATGAGCAGTTCTTC
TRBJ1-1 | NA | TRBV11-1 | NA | CASSLYGTGDTEAFF | TGTGCCAGCAGCCTCTATGGAACGGGGGACACTGAAGCTTTCTTT
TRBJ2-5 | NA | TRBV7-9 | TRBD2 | CASSLSGTQETQYF | TGTGCCAGCAGCCTTAGCGGGACCCAAGAGACCCAGTACTTC
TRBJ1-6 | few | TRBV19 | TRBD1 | CASSFRPGQLNSPLHF | TGTGCCAGTAGTTTTCGACCGGGACAGCTAAATTCACCCCTCCACTTT
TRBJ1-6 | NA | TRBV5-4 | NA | CASSLEQMSPLHF | TGTGCCAGCAGCTTGGAACAGATGTCACCCCTCCACTTT
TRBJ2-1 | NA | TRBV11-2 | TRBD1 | CASSRGGTGGNEQFF | TGTGCCAGCAGCCGGGGCGGGACAGGGGGCAATGAGCAGTTCTTC
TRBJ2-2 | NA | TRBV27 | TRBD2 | CASSFGTSGPNTGELFF | TGTGCCAGCAGTTTCGGGACTAGCGGTCCAAACACCGGGGAGCTGTTTTTT
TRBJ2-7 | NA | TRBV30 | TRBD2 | CAWSPGDYLYEQYF | TGTGCCTGGAGCCCCGGGGACTACCTCTACGAGCAGTACTTC
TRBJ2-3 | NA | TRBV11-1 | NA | CASSLAWYRDTDTQYF | TGTGCCAGCAGCTTAGCGTGGTACAGGGATACAGATACGCAGTATTTT
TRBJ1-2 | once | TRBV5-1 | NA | CASSNSGTKGYTF | TGCGCCAGCAGCAACTCCGGGACTAAAGGCTACACCTTC
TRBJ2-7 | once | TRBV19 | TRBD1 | CATRTGVKQYF | TGTGCCACCCGGACAGGGGTGAAGCAGTACTTC
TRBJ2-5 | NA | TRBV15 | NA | CATSRWGEETQYF | TGTGCCACCAGCCGCTGGGGGGAAGAGACCCAGTACTTC
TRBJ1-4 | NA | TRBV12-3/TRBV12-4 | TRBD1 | CASCTGGNEKLFF | TGTGCCAGCTGTACAGGGGGGAATGAAAAACTGTTTTTT
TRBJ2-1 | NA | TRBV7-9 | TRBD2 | CASSLVSLAGGEQFF | TGTGCCAGCAGCTTAGTTTCACTAGCGGGAGGTGAGCAGTTCTTC
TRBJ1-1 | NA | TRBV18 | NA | CASSPPNREYTEAFF | TGTGCCAGCTCACCACCGAACCGGGAGTACACTGAAGCTTTCTTT
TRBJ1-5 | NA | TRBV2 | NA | CASLGTLNQPQHF | TGTGCCAGCCTGGGGACACTAAATCAGCCCCAGCATTTT
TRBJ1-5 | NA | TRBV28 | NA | CASSFRDNNQPQHF | TGTGCCAGCAGTTTCCGGGACAACAATCAGCCCCAGCATTTT
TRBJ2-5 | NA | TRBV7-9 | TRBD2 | CASSFSIGSGSETQYF | TGTGCCAGCAGCTTTTCGATTGGGAGCGGGAGTGAGACCCAGTACTTC
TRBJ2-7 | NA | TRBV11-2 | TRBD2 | CASSFVAAGGTYEQYF | TGTGCCAGCAGCTTCGTCGCGGCGGGAGGGACCTACGAGCAGTACTTC
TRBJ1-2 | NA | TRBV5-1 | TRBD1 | CASSSGQGGIYGYTF | TGCGCCAGCAGCTCAGGACAGGGTGGAATCTATGGCTACACCTTC
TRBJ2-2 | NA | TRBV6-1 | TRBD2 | CASSERGTSGSSGELFF | TGTGCCAGCAGTGAAAGGGGTACTAGCGGGAGTAGCGGGGAGCTGTTTTTT
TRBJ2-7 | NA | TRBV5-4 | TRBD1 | CASSLDPLTGQTDDEQYF | TGTGCCAGCAGCTTAGACCCGCTGACAGGGCAGACGGACGATGAGCAGTACTTC
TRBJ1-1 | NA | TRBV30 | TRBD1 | CAWSQGQGGSEAFF | TGTGCCTGGAGTCAGGGACAGGGTGGGTCTGAAGCTTTCTTT
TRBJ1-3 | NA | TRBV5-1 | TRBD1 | CASSPGTGGNTIYF | TGCGCCAGCAGCCCCGGGACAGGGGGAAACACCATATATTTT
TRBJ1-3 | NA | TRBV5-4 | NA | CASSPGPSGNTIYF | TGTGCCAGCAGCCCAGGGCCCTCTGGAAACACCATATATTTT
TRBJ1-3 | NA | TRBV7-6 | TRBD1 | CASSPQGGIGNTIYF | TGTGCCAGCAGCCCCCAGGGGGGAATTGGAAACACCATATATTTT
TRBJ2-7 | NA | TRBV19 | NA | CASSITLPGEQYF | TGTGCCAGTAGTATAACCCTCCCGGGAGAGCAGTACTTC
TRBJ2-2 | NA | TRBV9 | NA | CASSVEARPNTGELFF | TGTGCCAGCAGCGTAGAAGCCAGGCCGAACACCGGGGAGCTGTTTTTT
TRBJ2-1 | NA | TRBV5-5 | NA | CASRQPTGKGNEQFF | TGTGCCAGCAGGCAACCGACAGGAAAGGGGAATGAGCAGTTCTTC
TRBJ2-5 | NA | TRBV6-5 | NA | CASSLQGPQETQYF | TGTGCCAGCAGTCTCCAGGGCCCCCAAGAGACCCAGTACTTC
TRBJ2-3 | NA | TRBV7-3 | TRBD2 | CASSPSSSGRKTDTQYF | TGTGCCAGCAGCCCAAGCTCTAGCGGGAGGAAAACAGATACGCAGTATTTT
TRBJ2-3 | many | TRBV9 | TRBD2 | CASSVLAGGSTDTQYF | TGTGCCAGCAGCGTCCTAGCGGGGGGGAGCACAGATACGCAGTATTTT
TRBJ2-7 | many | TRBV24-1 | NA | CATSDSRAPYEQYF | TGTGCCACCAGTGATAGCAGGGCCCCCTACGAGCAGTACTTC
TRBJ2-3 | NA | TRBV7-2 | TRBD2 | CASSRERGGADTQYF | TGTGCCAGCAGCCGTGAGCGGGGGGGCGCAGATACGCAGTATTTT
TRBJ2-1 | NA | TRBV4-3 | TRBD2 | CASSQDLAGGRGEQFF | TGCGCCAGCAGCCAAGATCTAGCGGGGGGCCGTGGAGAGCAGTTCTTC
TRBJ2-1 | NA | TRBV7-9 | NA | CASSFREGLALEEQFF | TGTGCCAGCAGCTTCCGTGAGGGGCTAGCGTTAGAGGAGCAGTTCTTC
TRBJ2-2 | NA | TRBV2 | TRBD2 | CASTPGSPGLAGEITGELFF | TGTGCCAGCACCCCTGGGTCACCGGGACTAGCGGGGGAGATCACCGGGGAGCTGTTTTTT
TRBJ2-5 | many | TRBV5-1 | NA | CASSFSSGPQETQYF | TGCGCCAGCAGCTTCTCCAGCGGACCCCAAGAGACCCAGTACTTC
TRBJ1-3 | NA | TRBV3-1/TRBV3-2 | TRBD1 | CASSHQGQGRNTIYF | TGTGCCAGCAGCCACCAGGGACAGGGGCGAAACACCATATATTTT
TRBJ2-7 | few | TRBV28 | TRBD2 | CASGLAGSYEQYF | TGTGCCAGCGGACTAGCGGGATCCTACGAGCAGTACTTC